Each of the 24 T cell receptor beta chains below was sequenced from the same sample in a study of blood T cell repertoires in COVID-19. Method: immunoSEQ multiplex PCR; TCRdb's copy keeps in-frame clones and lacks some. The table includes approximately 230,000 clones, around 90% detected once. Sequences were obtained from PBMCs or T cells enriched from blood (not recorded which). These receptors were taken from a woman younger than 45 with acute COVID-19.

The table lists this clone with a count of one. The chain combines TRBV5-4 with TRBJ1-3, with TRBD1 identical over 8 bases. CDR1 is SGHNT, CDR2 YYREEE, per germline (reference sequence). The CDR3 is 13 residues long. The V segment lost 7 bases and the J segment 1 base; nucleotides outside the gene matches: 1. In DNA form, the CDR3 reads TGTGCCAGCCAGGGGGCGTCTGGAAACACCATATATTTT. Protein product: CASQGASGNTIYF. Using reference TRBV5-4 and TRBJ1-3 for the parts outside the CDR3, the full variable domain is ETGVTQSPTHLIKTRGQQVTLRCSSQSGHNTVSWYQQALGQGPQFIFQYYREEENGRGNFPPRFSGLQFPNYSSELNVNALELDDSALYLCASQGASGNTIYFGEGSWLTVV.

The chain carries TRBV10-1 and TRBJ2-3, with D hard to call. From germline, CDR1 is WNHNN and CDR2 SYGVQD (reference sequence). The V and J ends lost 4 bases and 5 bases respectively, with 10 bases between them. CDR3 size: 13 residues. CDR3 coding DNA: TGCGCCAGCAGTGTGGGTAGCTTAGATACGCAGTATTTT. It is translated as CASSVGSLDTQYF.

The chain uses TRBV10-3 and TRBJ1-1; possible D gene TRBD1, 5 bases. Germline CDR1 is ENHRY and CDR2 is SYGVKD. CDR3 length equals 14 residues. Trimming removed 6 bases at V and 8 bases at J, with 19 bases between. CDR3 residues: CAIRVDSSVIEAFF. The CDR3 nucleotides are TGTGCCATCAGAGTCGACAGTAGTGTGATCGAAGCTTTCTTT.

The gene calls are TRBV2 and TRBJ2-1; 8 bases align to TRBD1. Germline CDR1 SNHLY, CDR2 FYNNEI. Trimming took 2 bases from V and 7 from J; bases not matched to a gene: 4. The length of the CDR3 is 14 residues. The chain's CDR3 is CASSEQGAGNEQFF. The CDR3, as DNA: TGTGCCAGCAGTGAACAGGGGGCCGGGAATGAGCAGTTCTTC.

This chain uses TRBV19 with TRBJ1-6; 9 bases fit TRBD1. CDR1 LNHDA and CDR2 SQIVND come from the germline V gene (reference sequence). Trimming took 7 bases from V and 8 from J; bases not matched to a gene: 3. The CDR3 extends over 13 amino acids. The CDR3 here is CASKDRGHSPLHF. CDR3 nucleotide sequence: TGTGCCAGTAAGGACAGGGGCCATTCACCCCTCCACTTT.

The J gene is TRBJ2-2, the V gene TRBV12-3 or TRBV12-4; 10 nucleotides line up with TRBD1. With V trimmed by 8 bases and J by 6 bases, 3 bases remained unmatched. The CDR3 covers 13 residues. CDR3 sequence (DNA): TGTGCCAGCGGGACAGGGGTTTCCGGGGAGCTGTTTTTT. This translates into CASGTGVSGELFF.

The J gene is TRBJ2-7, the V gene TRBV4-1; D is possibly TRBD2 (5 bases). The germline V gene has CDR1 MGHRA and CDR2 YSYEKL. V lost 3 bases and J lost 6, with 9 bases in between. The CDR3 loop spans 12 amino acids. CDR3 protein: CASSQDGSEQYF. CDR3 DNA: TGCGCCAGCAGCCAGGATGGGAGCGAGCAGTACTTC.

This chain links TRBV6-5 with TRBJ2-7; D is unresolved. Germline CDR1 and CDR2: MNHEY and SVGAGI. The V gene lost 6 bases and the J gene lost 6 bases, with 12 bases spanning the gap. The CDR3 is 12 residues long. The CDR3: CASRETALEQYF. As DNA, the CDR3 is TGTGCCAGCAGGGAGACTGCCCTCGAGCAGTACTTC.

V is TRBV18 and J is TRBJ1-6; D unclear. Germline V gene lookup returns CDR1 KGHSH and CDR2 LQKENI. Between the trimmed V and J ends, which lost 3 bases and 1 base, there was a span of 7 bases. The CDR3 consists of 15 residues. As DNA, the CDR3 is TGTGCCAGCTCACCTACGGTATCCTATAATTCACCCCTCCACTTT. Translation gives CASSPTVSYNSPLHF.

The chain combines TRBV19 with TRBJ2-5, with D perhaps matching TRBD2 (6 bases). Germline V gene data show CDR1 as LNHDA and CDR2 as SQIVND (reference sequence). The V end was cut by 3 bases, the J end by 4 bases, with 9 bases between. The CDR3 sequence is 13 residues long. The CDR3 loop is CASSMVGGETQYF. The CDR3 nucleotides read TGTGCCAGTAGTATGGTGGGGGGAGAGACCCAGTACTTC.

The V gene is TRBV5-6, the J gene TRBJ2-3, with TRBD2 identical over 13 bases. The V gene end was trimmed by 4 bases and the J gene end by 1 base; junction bases not matched to a gene: 3. CDR3 size: 16 residues. The V gene's germline CDR1 is SGHDT and CDR2 YYEEEE. For the CDR3, the DNA is TGTGCCAGCAGCGGTGGACTAGCGGGGGGCACAGATACGCAGTATTTT. It encodes CASSGGLAGGTDTQYF.

The DNA for the CDR3 is TGTGCCAGCAGCTTAGAGCCAGCGGGGGTCTACAATGAGCAGTTCTTC. Its protein product is CASSLEPAGVYNEQFF. J is TRBJ2-1 and V is TRBV7-3; 8 bases agree with TRBD2. Trimming at V came to 2 bases and at J to 3 bases, leaving 6 bases not matched to a gene. The CDR3 sequence is 16 residues long. Germline CDR1 reads SGHTA; CDR2 reads FQGTGA.

The genes are TRBV6-6 and TRBJ2-7; 13 bases line up with TRBD2. The germline V gene encodes CDR1 MNHNY and CDR2 SVGAGI (reference sequence). The CDR3 has 15 residues. V dropped 6 bases and J dropped 3; count of bases not matched to a gene: 5. The CDR3 region is CASRKGLAGDYEQYF. In DNA form, the CDR3 reads TGTGCCAGCAGAAAAGGACTAGCGGGAGACTACGAGCAGTACTTC.

The gene calls are TRBV5-6 and TRBJ2-1, with 7 bases fitting TRBD1. The CDR3 has 16 amino acids. The V and J ends lost 5 bases and 9 bases, in that order; junction bases with no gene match: 17. The germline CDR1 and CDR2 sequences are SGHDT and YYEEEE. The CDR3 DNA follows: TGTGCCAGCAGTTATGAAATGGACAGGAGTCGGGTTGAGCAGTTCTTC. Protein sequence: CASSYEMDRSRVEQFF.

The chain combines TRBV5-4 with TRBJ1-2, with a tentative D call TRBD1 (5 bases). Between the trimmed V and J ends, which lost 2 bases and 8 bases, there was a span of 16 bases. The length of the CDR3 is 14 residues. CDR1 is SGHNT and CDR2 is YYREEE in the germline V gene (reference sequence). The CDR3 DNA sequence: TGTGCCAGCAGCTTCAGTCAGGGCCTGGGAGGCTACACCTTC. Protein product: CASSFSQGLGGYTF.

This sequence joins TRBV28 and TRBJ1-1, with a possible D match to TRBD1 (5 bases). The germline CDR1 and CDR2 sequences are MDHEN and SYDVKM. Trimming stripped 7 bases from V and 6 bases from J, with 18 bases between. The length of the CDR3 is 14 residues. The CDR3, as DNA: TGTGCCAGCAAGGATGCAGGGCCGTGGGCTGAAGCTTTCTTT. Translating it yields CASKDAGPWAEAFF.

The count of this clone is one. V is TRBV2 and J is TRBJ2-2; the match to TRBD2 covers 14 bases. CDR1 is SNHLY and CDR2 is FYNNEI in the germline V gene. V was clipped by 8 bases and J by 5 bases; unmatched bases: 10. This CDR3 has 17 amino acids. The CDR3 protein is CASYLGTSGRTTGELFF. In DNA, the CDR3 is TGTGCCAGCTACCTCGGGACTAGCGGGAGAACGACCGGGGAGCTGTTTTTT. The variable domain in full, completed from reference TRBV2 and TRBJ2-2, reads EPEVTQTPSHQVTQMGQEVILRCVPISNHLYFYWYRQILGQKVEFLVSFYNNEISEKSEIFDDQFSVERPDGSNFTLKIRSTKLEDSAMYFCASYLGTSGRTTGELFFGEGSRLTVL.

The chain couples TRBV6-2 or TRBV6-3 to TRBJ1-3; TRBD1 matches at 7 bases. The V gene end was trimmed by 0 bases and the J gene end by 2 bases; junction bases not matched to a gene: 4. CDR1 is MNHEY and CDR2 is SVGEGT in the germline V gene. The CDR3 totals 16 residues. The CDR3 DNA follows: TGTGCCAGCAGTTACTCGAGACAGGGAACTGGAAACACCATATATTTT. Residues: CASSYSRQGTGNTIYF.

The genes are TRBV28 and TRBJ2-1; 12 bases agree with TRBD2. The V gene end was trimmed by 8 bases and the J gene end by 8 bases; junction bases not matched to a gene: 7. The CDR3 extends over 14 amino acids. The germline V gene encodes CDR1 MDHEN and CDR2 SYDVKM. CDR3 DNA: TGTGCCAGCCTAGCGGGAGGGAGGTCGGATGAGCAGTTCTTC. Translating gives CASLAGGRSDEQFF.

The chain combines TRBV5-1 with TRBJ2-5; 12 bases match TRBD1. This CDR3 contains 16 residues. The ends lost 5 bases at V and 5 bases at J; junction bases unmatched: 10. Germline-derived CDR1 and CDR2 are SGHRS and YFSETQ. The CDR3 DNA follows: TGCGCCAGCAGGGATGGGACAGGGGGCTTAATGGAGACCCAGTACTTC. Protein: CASRDGTGGLMETQYF.

The rearrangement uses TRBV7-9 and TRBJ2-3, with D possibly TRBD2 on 5 matching bases. CDR1 SEHNR and CDR2 FQNEAQ come from the germline V gene (reference sequence). Trimming pared 7 bases from V and 8 bases from J, leaving 13 bases between. CDR3 length: 12 amino acids. The CDR3 DNA reads TGTGCCAGCACCCTCAGCGAGGGTACGCAGTATTTT. It specifies CASTLSEGTQYF.

This clone has a single count. The chain carries TRBV12-5 and TRBJ1-1, with D perhaps matching TRBD1 (5 bases). The CDR3 runs to 15 residues. Per germline, CDR1 LGHNT and CDR2 FRNRAP. The germline V and J ends were trimmed by 7 bases and 7 bases, with 22 bases remaining between them. Here the CDR3 DNA reads TGTGCTAGTGCCAAGGGTGGGACTTCCCGCCATGAAGCTTTCTTT. Its translation is CASAKGGTSRHEAFF.

The gene calls are TRBV28 and TRBJ2-2; D is undetermined. V dropped 3 bases and J dropped 9 bases, with 8 bases sitting between them. CDR1 and CDR2 (germline): MDHEN, SYDVKM. There are 12 residues in the CDR3. The CDR3: CASSLGPWELFF. The CDR3 region has the DNA TGTGCCAGCAGTTTGGGCCCGTGGGAGCTGTTTTTT.

This clone was counted a single time. The chain recombines TRBV6-5 with TRBJ2-7; 7 bases line up with TRBD2. V was pared by 6 bases and J by 7 bases, with 6 bases of the junction left unmatched. CDR3 length: 12 residues. The germline V gene encodes CDR1 MNHEY and CDR2 SVGAGI. CDR3 sequence: CASRGGFGEQYF. DNA for the CDR3: TGTGCCAGCAGGGGGGGGTTTGGGGAGCAGTACTTC.